This record covers a single T cell receptor (beta chain). Its specificity is not known. Amplification used 60 Vbeta primers and 13 Jbeta primers. The assay was immunoSEQ multiplex PCR, and TCRdb's table has in-frame clones only and misses some. Counted here are about 130,000 clones, around 72% occurring once; the ten biggest clones make up approximately 2.6%. The sample is drawn from a study of cytomegalovirus exposure and HLA in healthy donors. Overall study findings and caveats: In a later analysis, DRB1 alleles had the most associated TCRs; HLA-C alleles the fewest. Other equally common chains were less clonally expanded than HLA-associated TCR beta chains, a later analysis showed. The study assumed roughly uniform donor sequencing depth for presence/absence analyses.

Sequenced: PBMCs. The origin of this receptor is a human donor in good health.

The CDR3 DNA reads TGTGCCAGCAGCTACGGGACTAGCTCCACAGATACGCAGTATTTT. Translating gives CASSYGTSSTDTQYF. The chain carries TRBV11-1 and TRBJ2-3, with 9 bases that match TRBD2. The CDR3 is made up of 15 amino acids. Germline V CDR1 and CDR2: SGHAT, FQDESV (reference sequence). Trimming removed 4 bases from V and 2 bases from J; junction bases left unmatched: 4. The full variable domain, with the rest looked up from reference TRBV11-1 and TRBJ2-3, is EAEVAQSPRYKITEKSQAVAFWCDPISGHATLYWYRQILGQGPELLVQFQDESVVDDSQLPKDRFSAERLKGVDSTLKIQPAELGDSAMYLCASSYGTSSTDTQYFGPGTRLTVL.